This T cell receptor (beta chain) was sequenced in a study of tumor-infiltrating lymphocytes in primary liver carcinoma. The overall study: Staged T1-T3 N0M0, the tumors had sizes that ranged from about 4.2 to 11 cm across. Samples had roughly 3.65 to 7.5 million productive TCRbeta reads, comparable between tissue types.

Blood RNA was derived from unsorted whole blood, and germline DNA was extracted too. Chronic HBV infection was present, with no prior treatment. Making TCR beta cDNA involved around 500 ng total RNA and a constant-region primer. ARM-PCR, slightly modified, supplied the TCR beta libraries through three nested multiplex PCR rounds. TRBV1-TRBV30 forward and Cbeta reverse primers drove the first two approximately 10-cycle rounds. TCRdb fed the multiplex PCR reads into MiXCR, producing one record per CDR3 protein. The data contain approximately 330,000 distinct CDR3 sequences, approximately 64% of them singletons. Germline V CDR1 and CDR2: KGHDR, SFDVKD. V lost 9 bases, J lost 4 bases, and 15 bases lay in between. The CDR3 extends over 14 amino acids.

Sequencing was carried out using peripheral blood. This TCR derives from a man aged 40-55 years with primary liver carcinoma and hepatitis B virus infection. The chain is built from TRBV24-1 and TRBJ2-1; D is undetermined. In nucleotides, the CDR3 is TGTGCCACCTCAAGCGAGGCACGGTACAATGAGCAGTTCTTC. This gives the protein CATSSEARYNEQFF.